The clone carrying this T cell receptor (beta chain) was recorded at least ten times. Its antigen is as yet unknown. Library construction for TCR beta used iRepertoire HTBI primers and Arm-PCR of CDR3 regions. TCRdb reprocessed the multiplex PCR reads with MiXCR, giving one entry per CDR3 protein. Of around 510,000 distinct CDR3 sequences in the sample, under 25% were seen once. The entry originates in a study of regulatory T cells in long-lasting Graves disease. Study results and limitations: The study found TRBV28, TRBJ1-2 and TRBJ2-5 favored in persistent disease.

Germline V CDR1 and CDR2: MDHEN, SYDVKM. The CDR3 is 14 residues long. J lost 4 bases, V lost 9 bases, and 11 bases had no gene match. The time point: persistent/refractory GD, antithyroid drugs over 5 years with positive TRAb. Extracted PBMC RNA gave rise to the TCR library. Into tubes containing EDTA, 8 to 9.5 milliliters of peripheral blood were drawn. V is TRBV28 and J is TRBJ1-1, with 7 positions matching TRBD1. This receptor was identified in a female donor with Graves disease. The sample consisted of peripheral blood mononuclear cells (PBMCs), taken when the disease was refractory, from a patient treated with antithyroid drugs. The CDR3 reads CASCHRGMGTEAFF. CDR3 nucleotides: TGTGCCAGTTGTCACAGGGGTATGGGCACTGAAGCTTTCTTT. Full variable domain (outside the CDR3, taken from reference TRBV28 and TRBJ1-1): DVKVTQSSRYLVKRTGEKVFLECVQDMDHENMFWYRQDPGLGLRLIYFSYDVKMKEKGDIPEGYSVSREKKERFSLILESASTNQTSMYLCASCHRGMGTEAFFGQGTRLTVV.